This T cell receptor (beta chain) originates from a study of blood T cell repertoires in COVID-19. Study details: Both acute and convalescent COVID-19 samples were obtained from the United States, Italy and Spain.

This clone occurred a few times. V shed 0 bases, J shed 8 bases, and the junction held 6 bases outside the gene matches. Per germline, CDR1 ENHRY and CDR2 SYGVKD. The length of the CDR3 is 16 residues. The protocol was immunoSEQ multiplex PCR, while the TCRdb copy is restricted to in-frame clones and leaves out a portion. The sample holds 45,000 to 65,000 clones; roughly 84% are singletons and the top ten take 10% to 15%. This chain connects TRBV10-3 to TRBJ2-2; 10 bases are shared with TRBD2. The receptor's source is a woman older than 75 with acute or convalescent COVID-19. The sequenced sample was peripheral blood. The CDR3 sequence: CAISESSGTSEGELFF. CDR3 in DNA: TGTGCCATCAGTGAGTCGAGTGGGACTAGCGAGGGGGAGCTGTTTTTT.